These 9 T cell receptor beta chains were all obtained from the same sample, sequenced in a study of Tregs in tolerant kidney transplant recipients. Data came from immunoSEQ multiplex PCR; TCRdb stores just in-frame clones and leaves some out. The table includes just under 65,000 clones, 95% to 98% detected once. The sample in question was Tregs from blood, obtained before the transplant. Receptors were obtained from a human donor who received a combined kidney and bone marrow transplant.

The J gene is TRBJ2-7, the V gene TRBV6-1; 10 bases are a match to TRBD1. CDR1 is MNHNS, CDR2 SASEGT, per germline. The CDR3 extends over 14 amino acids. V lost 4 bases and J lost 6; bases outside the gene matches: 6. Here the CDR3 DNA reads TGTGCCAGCAGTGCGGGACAGGGGTATTTCGAGCAGTACTTC. This translates into CASSAGQGYFEQYF.

J is TRBJ2-2 and V is TRBV9; TRBD2 is a possible D gene (5 bases). This CDR3 spans 17 amino acids. From germline, CDR1 is SGDLS and CDR2 YYNGEE. The ends were cut back, 0 bases at V and 4 bases at J, with 16 bases in the middle. CDR3 amino acids: CASSVAPGRVITGELFF. The CDR3 DNA reads TGTGCCAGCAGCGTAGCCCCGGGGAGAGTTATCACCGGGGAGCTGTTTTTT.

This rearrangement joins TRBV18 to TRBJ1-1, with 7 nucleotides matching TRBD1. The CDR3 covers 18 residues. The germline gives CDR1 KGHSH, CDR2 LQKENI. The trim removed 6 bases at V and 0 bases at J, leaving 16 bases unmatched. CDR3 loop: CASSPTSLWTGMNTEAFF. The DNA for the CDR3 is TGTGCCAGCTCTCCGACCTCTCTTTGGACAGGAATGAACACTGAAGCTTTCTTT.

This chain links TRBV5-4 with TRBJ2-4; possible D gene TRBD1, 6 bases. The CDR3 runs 14 residues. V was shortened by 4 bases and J by 6 bases, with 14 bases between the two germline ends. Germline values: CDR1 SGHNT, CDR2 YYREEE (reference sequence). CDR3 loop: CASSQPGQGNIQYF. CDR3 DNA sequence: TGTGCCAGCAGCCAGCCGGGACAAGGAAACATTCAGTACTTC.

This clone has only one observation. V and J are TRBV4-2 and TRBJ2-3; 10 bases align to TRBD2. The CDR3 covers 20 residues. Germline CDR1 is LGHNA and CDR2 is YNFKEQ. The junction had 16 bases not matched to a gene; V was cut back by 4 bases and J by 0 bases. The DNA for the CDR3 is TGTGCCAGCAGCCTAGGCCTCAGATCTAGCGGGGGCCTGAGCACAGATACGCAGTATTTT. Protein: CASSLGLRSSGGLSTDTQYF.

This sequence joins TRBV5-1 and TRBJ2-5, with 12 bases matching TRBD2. Germline CDR1 and CDR2: SGHRS and YFSETQ. The CDR3 consists of 18 residues. Trimming took 1 base from V and 4 from J; bases not matched to a gene: 11. The CDR3, as DNA: TGCGCCAGCAGCTTGAGTAGATCCGCGACTAGCGGGGGAGAGACCCAGTACTTC. Encoded protein: CASSLSRSATSGGETQYF.

The gene calls are TRBV10-3 and TRBJ2-5; 8 nucleotides match TRBD2. This CDR3 is 13 amino acids long. J lost 5 bases, V lost 7 bases, and 6 bases had no gene match. CDR1 and CDR2 (germline): ENHRY, SYGVKD. CDR3 nucleotide sequence: TGTGCCATCAAGGCGGGGGGAGGGGAGACCCAGTACTTC. Its translation is CAIKAGGGETQYF.

The chain couples TRBV27 to TRBJ2-2, with D unresolved. V lost 5 bases to trimming and J lost 6 bases, with 13 bases between them. Germline V gene lookup returns CDR1 MNHEY and CDR2 SMNVEV (reference sequence). This CDR3 is built from 14 residues. The CDR3 spells CASSPWIAPGELFF. As DNA, the CDR3 is TGTGCCAGCAGTCCCTGGATAGCTCCCGGGGAGCTGTTTTTT.

The chain recombines TRBV4-3 with TRBJ1-3; 11 bases are a match to TRBD1. There are 17 residues in the CDR3. Per the germline V gene, CDR1 is LGHNA and CDR2 is YSLEER. The V gene end was trimmed by 3 bases and the J gene end by 2 bases; junction bases not matched to a gene: 6. The CDR3 DNA is TGCGCCAGCAGCCACGGTCCGGGACAGGGGGCTGGAAACACCATATATTTT. Translated, it gives CASSHGPGQGAGNTIYF.